Shown below are 13 T cell receptor beta chains from a single sample sequenced in a study of early T cells in non-severe SARS-CoV-2 infection. A single record per CDR3 protein comes from TCRdb applying MiXCR to the 5' RACE reads. The table lists some 30,000 distinct CDR3 sequences, 5.7% of them singletons. The sequenced sample was whole blood. The receptors originated from an adult who was a healthcare worker with PCR-confirmed SARS-CoV-2 infection or an uninfected control (not recorded which).

This clonotype was recorded at least ten times. In DNA form, the CDR3 reads TGCAGTGCTTACGGACAGAGAAACTCCTACGAGCAGTACTTC. Its translation: CSAYGQRNSYEQYF. The V and J genes are TRBV20-1 and TRBJ2-7, with D possibly matching TRBD1 (6 bases). V was shortened by 5 bases and J by 0 bases, with 14 bases between the two germline ends. The germline V gene encodes CDR1 DFQATT and CDR2 SNEGSKA (reference sequence). The CDR3 spans 14 residues.

A few counts support this clonotype. The genes are TRBV20-1 and TRBJ2-7; 9 bases match TRBD2. The germline V gene has CDR1 DFQATT and CDR2 SNEGSKA (reference sequence). Losses at the gene ends were 5 bases for V and 6 bases for J; bases not matched to a gene: 11. The length of the CDR3 is 14 residues. CDR3 sequence (DNA): TGCAGTGCTCTGAATAGCGGGAGAGGTTTCGAGCAGTACTTC. It yields the protein CSALNSGRGFEQYF.

Only a few counts were recorded for this clonotype. This sequence joins TRBV6-2 or TRBV6-3 and TRBJ2-7, with 7 nucleotides matching TRBD2. The ends lost 2 bases at V and 0 bases at J; junction bases unmatched: 7. The germline gives CDR1 MNHEY, CDR2 SVGEGT. The CDR3 is 16 amino acids. CDR3 in DNA: TGTGCCAGCAGTTACCCCTTACTAGCGCACTCCTACGAGCAGTACTTC. Amino acid sequence: CASSYPLLAHSYEQYF.

This clonotype has more than one count but fewer than ten. V gene TRBV20-1 combines with J gene TRBJ2-1; D possibly corresponds to TRBD2 (6 bases). Germline assignment: CDR1 DFQATT and CDR2 SNEGSKA (reference sequence). CDR3 length equals 14 residues. V was clipped by 6 bases and J by 9 bases, with 21 bases between them. The CDR3 DNA sequence: TGCAGTGCAAGGTCTAGCGACAGCTGGGGTGAGCAGTTCTTC. It specifies CSARSSDSWGEQFF.

Ten or more counts support this clonotype. The junction differs from germline at one of its ends, possibly a read error. The chain combines TRBV15 with TRBJ2-3; D is unresolved. The CDR3 contains 12 residues. The germline gives CDR1 LNHNV, CDR2 YYDKDF (reference sequence). CDR3 in DNA: TGTGCCACAAGCATCTCCACAGATACGCAGTATTTT. It encodes CATSISTDTQYF.

At least ten counts were recorded for this clonotype. The chain recombines TRBV6-4 with TRBJ2-2; TRBD1 aligns across 10 bases. This CDR3 is 14 amino acids long. CDR1 MRHNA and CDR2 SNTAGT come from the germline V gene. J was trimmed by 6 bases and V by 2 bases; bases with no gene match: 0. The CDR3 is CASSDGQGAGELFF. CDR3 nucleotide sequence: TGTGCCAGCAGTGACGGACAGGGGGCCGGGGAGCTGTTTTTT.

There are many counts of this clonotype. This chain connects TRBV7-2 to TRBJ2-1, with 11 bases matching TRBD2. Germline trimming cut 4 bases from V and 2 bases from J; bases unmatched to any gene: 10. The CDR3 consists of 18 residues. Germline CDR1 and CDR2: SGHTA and FQGNSA. The CDR3 here is CASSSGPPGLAAYNEQFF. The CDR3, as DNA: TGTGCCAGCAGCTCAGGCCCCCCGGGACTAGCGGCCTACAATGAGCAGTTCTTC.

This clonotype came up many times. The chain couples TRBV30 to TRBJ2-1; perhaps TRBD2 as D (6 bases). CDR3 length: 15 residues. From germline, CDR1 is GTSNPN and CDR2 SVGIG (reference sequence). V was clipped by 3 bases and J by 0 bases, with 12 bases between them. CDR3 nucleotides: TGTGCCTGGAGCCTTGGGGGGAGCTCCTACAATGAGCAGTTCTTC. This translates into CAWSLGGSSYNEQFF.

This clonotype was recorded at least ten times. The chain couples TRBV20-1 to TRBJ2-7; TRBD2 agrees at 7 bases. This CDR3 region has 15 residues. Germline CDR1 DFQATT, CDR2 SNEGSKA (reference sequence). For the CDR3, the DNA is TGCAGCGCACCCGTTCGGGCTAGCGGCTCCTACGAGCAGTACTTC. It codes for CSAPVRASGSYEQYF.

The V gene is TRBV7-9, the J gene TRBJ2-7, with 9 bases that match TRBD1. The germline gives CDR1 SEHNR, CDR2 FQNEAQ (reference sequence). The ends lost 5 bases at V and 1 base at J; junction bases unmatched: 6. The CDR3 contains 15 residues. The CDR3 protein is CASSTTGTGSYEQYF. Written as DNA, the CDR3 is TGTGCCAGCAGCACCACCGGGACAGGGTCCTACGAGCAGTACTTC. Based on the CDR3 plus reference TRBV7-9 and TRBJ2-7, the full variable domain is DTGVSQNPRHKITKRGQNVTFRCDPISEHNRLYWYRQTLGQGPEFLTYFQNEAQLEKSRLLSDRFSAERPKGSFSTLEIQRTEQGDSAMYLCASSTTGTGSYEQYFGPGTRLTVT.

The chain recombines TRBV7-3 with TRBJ2-2; 7 bases map to TRBD1. The junction had 19 bases not matched to a gene; V was cut back by 1 base and J by 2 bases. Germline lookup yields CDR1 SGHTA and CDR2 FQGTGA. This CDR3 region has 21 residues. The CDR3 spells CASSLIPVLTGKLRNTGELFF. For the CDR3, the DNA is TGTGCCAGCAGCTTAATCCCGGTGTTGACAGGGAAACTCCGAAACACCGGGGAGCTGTTTTTT. Variable domain in full (rest from reference TRBV7-3 and TRBJ2-2): GAGVSQTPSNKVTEKGKYVELRCDPISGHTALYWYRQSLGQGPEFLIYFQGTGAADDSGLPNDRFFAVRPEGSVSTLKIQRTERGDSAVYLCASSLIPVLTGKLRNTGELFFGEGSRLTVL.

The V gene is TRBV7-3, the J gene TRBJ2-1; D is unresolved. The CDR3 sequence is 15 residues long. Per germline, CDR1 SGHTA and CDR2 FQGTGA. V was clipped by 6 bases and J by 5 bases, with 17 bases between them. The CDR3 nucleotides read TGTGCCAGCAGTCCACGGGCCGCAACCGACAATGAGCAGTTCTTC. It is translated as CASSPRAATDNEQFF.

In this sample, this clonotype turned up many times. The chain employs TRBV27 and TRBJ1-1; the D gene is possibly TRBD1 (6 bases). Germline assignment: CDR1 MNHEY and CDR2 SMNVEV (reference sequence). V was pared by 3 bases and J by 1 base, with 12 bases between. This CDR3 has 15 amino acids. The CDR3 spells CASSFQGRANTEAFF. The CDR3, as DNA: TGTGCCAGCAGTTTCCAGGGGCGGGCGAACACTGAAGCTTTCTTT.